This T cell receptor beta chain was observed in a study of CD8+ T cells in alopecia areata. Study as a whole: Treated patients were dosed with oral tofacitinib, taking 5 to 10 mg twice daily. Percent of scalp involved defined treated patients' severity scores.

Reverse transcription of extracted RNA yielded cDNA, which provided the sequencing template. Using immunoSEQ multiplex PCR, the repertoire was profiled, and TCRdb retains in-frame clones only, with some absent. The top ten clones hold 18% of a sample with 35,000 to 45,000 clones, around nine tenths of them seen once. As for treatment: oral pan-JAK inhibitor, 5-10 mg twice daily. The CDR3 runs to 13 residues. With 3 bases removed from V and 4 bases from J, the gap between germline ends came to 7 bases. CDR1 and CDR2 from the germline V gene are LNHDA and SQIVND (reference sequence). The study, taken as a whole, reports: Sharing of TCRs across patients appeared less clear than in mice, possibly for HLA-related reasons. Scalp samples also yield sequences from resident alphabeta T cells of normal skin.

As for this clone: Its antigen is still unknown.

The rearrangement joins TRBV19 to TRBJ2-1; D is possibly TRBD1 (5 bases). The receptor's source is a human donor with alopecia areata. Sequenced material: CD8+ T cells sorted from blood, taken at week 24, from a patient treated with tofacitinib. CDR3 in amino acids: CASSIDRYNEQFF. In DNA, the CDR3 is TGTGCCAGTAGTATTGACAGATACAATGAGCAGTTCTTC.